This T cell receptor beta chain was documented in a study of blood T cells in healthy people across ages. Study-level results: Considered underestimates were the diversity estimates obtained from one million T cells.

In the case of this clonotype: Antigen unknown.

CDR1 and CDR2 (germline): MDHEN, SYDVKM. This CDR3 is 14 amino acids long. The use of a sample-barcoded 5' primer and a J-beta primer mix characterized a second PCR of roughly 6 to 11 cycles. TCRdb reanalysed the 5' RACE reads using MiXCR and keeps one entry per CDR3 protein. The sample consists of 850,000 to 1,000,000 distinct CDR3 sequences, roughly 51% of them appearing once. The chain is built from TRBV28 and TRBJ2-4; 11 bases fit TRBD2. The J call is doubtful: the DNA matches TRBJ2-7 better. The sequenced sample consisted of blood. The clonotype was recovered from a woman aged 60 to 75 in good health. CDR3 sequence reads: CASSPWTSGHEQYF. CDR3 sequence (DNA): TGTGCCAGCAGTCCCTGGACTAGCGGGCACGAGCAGTACTTC.